A few counts support the clone carrying this TCR beta chain. V gave up 1 base and J gave up 7 bases; unmatched junction bases: 5. Germline-derived CDR1 and CDR2 are SGHTA and FQGNSA. The CDR3 totals 15 residues. Primers: 60 Vbeta forward and 13 Jbeta reverse. Sequencing used immunoSEQ multiplex PCR; TCRdb keeps in-frame clones, though not all of them. The sample carries tens of thousands of clones, more than 75% recorded once. These data belong to a study of cytomegalovirus exposure and HLA in healthy donors. The genes are TRBV7-2 and TRBJ1-5; 9 bases agree with TRBD1. The sequenced sample consisted of PBMCs. This sequence was found in a man aged 30 to 39 in good health and CMV-seropositive. Written as DNA, the CDR3 is TGTGCCAGCAGCTTAGGGGGACAGGGAATACAGCCCCAGCATTTT. It codes for CASSLGGQGIQPQHF.